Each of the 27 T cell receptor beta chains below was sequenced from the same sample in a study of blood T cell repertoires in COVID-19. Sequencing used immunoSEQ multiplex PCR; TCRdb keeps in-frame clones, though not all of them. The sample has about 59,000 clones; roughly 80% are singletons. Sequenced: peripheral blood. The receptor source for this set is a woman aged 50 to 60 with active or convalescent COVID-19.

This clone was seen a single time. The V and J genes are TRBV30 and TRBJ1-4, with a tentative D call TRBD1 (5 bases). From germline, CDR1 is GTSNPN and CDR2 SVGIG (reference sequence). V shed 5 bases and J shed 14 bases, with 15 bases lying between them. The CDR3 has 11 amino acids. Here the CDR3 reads CAWDQGRSLFF. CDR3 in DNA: TGTGCCTGGGACCAGGGCCGAAGTCTGTTTTTT.

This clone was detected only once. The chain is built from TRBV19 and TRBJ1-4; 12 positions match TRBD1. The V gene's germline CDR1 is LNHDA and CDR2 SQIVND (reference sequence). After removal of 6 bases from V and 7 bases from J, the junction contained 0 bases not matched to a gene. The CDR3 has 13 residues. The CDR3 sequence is CASRGQGAEKLFF. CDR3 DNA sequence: TGTGCCAGTAGGGGACAGGGGGCTGAAAAACTGTTTTTT.

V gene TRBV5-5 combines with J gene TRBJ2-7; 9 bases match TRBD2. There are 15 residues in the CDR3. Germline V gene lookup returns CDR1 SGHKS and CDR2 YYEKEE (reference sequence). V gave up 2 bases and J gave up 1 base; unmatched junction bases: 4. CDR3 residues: CASSLSSGASYEQYF. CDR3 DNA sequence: TGTGCCAGCAGCTTATCTAGCGGGGCTTCCTACGAGCAGTACTTC.

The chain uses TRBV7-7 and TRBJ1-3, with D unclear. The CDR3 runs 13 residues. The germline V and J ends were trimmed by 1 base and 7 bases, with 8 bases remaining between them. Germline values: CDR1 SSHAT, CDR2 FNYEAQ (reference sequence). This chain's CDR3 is CASSLGPGNTIYF. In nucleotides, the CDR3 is TGTGCCAGCAGCTTAGGGCCCGGGAACACCATATATTTT. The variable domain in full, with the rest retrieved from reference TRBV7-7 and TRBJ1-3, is GAGVSQSPRYKVTKRGQDVTLRCDPISSHATLYWYQQALGQGPEFLTYFNYEAQPDKSGLPSDRFSAERPEGSISTLTIQRTEQRDSAMYRCASSLGPGNTIYFGEGSWLTVV.

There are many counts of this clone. The CDR3 DNA follows: TGTGCCAGCAGCGTAGGGCAGGGTACCTACGAGCAGTACTTC. Translation gives CASSVGQGTYEQYF. The V and J genes are TRBV9 and TRBJ2-7, with D maybe TRBD1 (5 bases). This CDR3 spans 14 amino acids. Germline values: CDR1 SGDLS, CDR2 YYNGEE. V lost 0 bases, J lost 2 bases, and 9 bases lay in between.

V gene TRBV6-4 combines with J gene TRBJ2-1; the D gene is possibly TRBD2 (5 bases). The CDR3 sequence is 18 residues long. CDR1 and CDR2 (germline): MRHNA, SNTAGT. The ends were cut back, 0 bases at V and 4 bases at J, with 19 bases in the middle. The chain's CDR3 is CASSDSYRGRNPYNEQFF. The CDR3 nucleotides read TGTGCCAGCAGTGACTCCTACCGAGGGCGGAACCCTTACAATGAGCAGTTCTTC.

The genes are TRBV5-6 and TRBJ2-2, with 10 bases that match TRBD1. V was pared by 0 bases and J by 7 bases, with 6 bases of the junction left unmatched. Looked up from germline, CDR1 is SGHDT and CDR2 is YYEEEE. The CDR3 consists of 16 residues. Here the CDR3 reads CASSLVDRGPVGELFF. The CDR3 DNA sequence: TGTGCCAGCAGCTTGGTAGACAGGGGGCCGGTCGGGGAGCTGTTTTTT.

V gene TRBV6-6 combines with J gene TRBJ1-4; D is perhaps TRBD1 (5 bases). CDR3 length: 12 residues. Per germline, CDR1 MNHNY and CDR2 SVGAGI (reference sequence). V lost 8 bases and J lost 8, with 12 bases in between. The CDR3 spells CASSARQEKLFF. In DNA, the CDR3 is TGTGCCAGCTCGGCTCGACAGGAAAAACTGTTTTTT.

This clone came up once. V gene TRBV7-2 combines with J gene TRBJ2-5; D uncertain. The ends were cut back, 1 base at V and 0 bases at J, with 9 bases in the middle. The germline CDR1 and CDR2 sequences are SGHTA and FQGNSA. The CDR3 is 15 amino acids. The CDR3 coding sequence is TGTGCCAGCAGCTTAGTATCCGGGTACCAAGAGACCCAGTACTTC. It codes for CASSLVSGYQETQYF.

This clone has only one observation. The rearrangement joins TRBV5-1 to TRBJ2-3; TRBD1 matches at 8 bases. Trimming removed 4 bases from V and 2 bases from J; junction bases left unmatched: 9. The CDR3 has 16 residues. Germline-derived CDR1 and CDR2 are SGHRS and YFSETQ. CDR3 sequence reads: CASSIGTGGTTDTQYF. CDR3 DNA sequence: TGCGCCAGCAGCATAGGGACAGGAGGTACCACAGATACGCAGTATTTT.

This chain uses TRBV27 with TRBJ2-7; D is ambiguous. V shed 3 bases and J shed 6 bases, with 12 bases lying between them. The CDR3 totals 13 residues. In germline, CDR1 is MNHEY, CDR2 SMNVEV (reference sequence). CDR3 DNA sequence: TGTGCCAGCAGTTTTACTCCTAGAACCGAGCAGTACTTC. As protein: CASSFTPRTEQYF.

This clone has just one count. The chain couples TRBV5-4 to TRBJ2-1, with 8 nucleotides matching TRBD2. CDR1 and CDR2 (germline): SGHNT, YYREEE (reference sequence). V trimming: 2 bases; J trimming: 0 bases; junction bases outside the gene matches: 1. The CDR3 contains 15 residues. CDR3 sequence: CASSFSGVSYNEQFF. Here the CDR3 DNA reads TGTGCCAGCAGCTTTAGCGGGGTCTCCTACAATGAGCAGTTCTTC.

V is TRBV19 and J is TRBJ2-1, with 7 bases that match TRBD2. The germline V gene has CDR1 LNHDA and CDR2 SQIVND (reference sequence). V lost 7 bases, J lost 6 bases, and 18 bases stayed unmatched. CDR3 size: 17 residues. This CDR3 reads CASTPGGIAGEANEQFF. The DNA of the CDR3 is TGTGCCAGTACTCCCGGGGGGATCGCGGGAGAAGCCAATGAGCAGTTCTTC.

CDR3 residues: CASSTGTAANYGYTF. As DNA, the CDR3 is TGTGCCAGCAGTACCGGGACAGCAGCTAACTATGGCTACACCTTC. This sequence joins TRBV2 and TRBJ1-2; TRBD1 matches at 7 bases. V was pared by 5 bases and J by 0 bases, with 6 bases of the junction left unmatched. The CDR3 has 15 amino acids. Per germline, CDR1 SNHLY and CDR2 FYNNEI.

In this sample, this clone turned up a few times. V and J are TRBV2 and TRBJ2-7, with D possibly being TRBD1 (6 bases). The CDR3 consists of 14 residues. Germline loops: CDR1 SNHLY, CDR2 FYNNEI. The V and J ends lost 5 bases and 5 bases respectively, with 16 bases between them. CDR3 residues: CASSLENREHEQYF. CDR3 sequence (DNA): TGTGCCAGCAGTTTGGAGAACAGGGAACACGAGCAGTACTTC. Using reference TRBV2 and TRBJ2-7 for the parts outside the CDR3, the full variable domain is EPEVTQTPSHQVTQMGQEVILRCVPISNHLYFYWYRQILGQKVEFLVSFYNNEISEKSEIFDDQFSVERPDGSNFTLKIRSTKLEDSAMYFCASSLENREHEQYFGPGTRLTVT.

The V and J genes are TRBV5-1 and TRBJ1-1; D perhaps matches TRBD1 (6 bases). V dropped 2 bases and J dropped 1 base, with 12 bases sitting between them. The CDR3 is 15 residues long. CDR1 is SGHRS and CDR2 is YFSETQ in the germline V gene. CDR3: CASSLSGTQNTEAFF. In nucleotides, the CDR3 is TGCGCCAGCAGCTTATCCGGGACACAGAACACTGAAGCTTTCTTT.

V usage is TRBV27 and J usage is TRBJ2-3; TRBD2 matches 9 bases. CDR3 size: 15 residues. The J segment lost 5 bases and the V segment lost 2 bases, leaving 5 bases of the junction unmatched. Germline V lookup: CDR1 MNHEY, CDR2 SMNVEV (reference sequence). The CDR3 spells CASSLRGRGGDTQYF. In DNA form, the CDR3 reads TGTGCCAGCAGTTTACGCGGGAGGGGGGGAGATACGCAGTATTTT.

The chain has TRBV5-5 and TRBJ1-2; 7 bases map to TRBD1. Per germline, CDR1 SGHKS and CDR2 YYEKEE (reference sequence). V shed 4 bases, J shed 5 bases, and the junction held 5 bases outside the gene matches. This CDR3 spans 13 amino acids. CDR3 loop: CASSRDRLYGYTF. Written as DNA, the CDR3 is TGTGCCAGCAGCCGGGACAGACTTTATGGCTACACCTTC. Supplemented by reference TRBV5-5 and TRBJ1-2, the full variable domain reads DAGVTQSPTHLIKTRGQQVTLRCSPISGHKSVSWYQQVLGQGPQFIFQYYEKEERGRGNFPDRFSARQFPNYSSELNVNALLLGDSALYLCASSRDRLYGYTFGSGTRLTVV.

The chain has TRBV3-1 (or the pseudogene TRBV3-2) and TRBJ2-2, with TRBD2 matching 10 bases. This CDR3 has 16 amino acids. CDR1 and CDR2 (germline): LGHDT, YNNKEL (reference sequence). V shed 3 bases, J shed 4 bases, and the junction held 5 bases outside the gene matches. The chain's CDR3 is CASSQSGRVTTGELFF. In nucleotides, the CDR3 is TGTGCCAGCAGCCAGAGCGGGAGGGTTACCACCGGGGAGCTGTTTTTT.

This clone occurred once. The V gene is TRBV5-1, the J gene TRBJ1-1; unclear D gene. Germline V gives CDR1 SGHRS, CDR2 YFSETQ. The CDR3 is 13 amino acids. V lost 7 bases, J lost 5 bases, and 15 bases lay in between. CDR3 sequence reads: CASAFNGGTEAFF. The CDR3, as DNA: TGCGCCAGCGCCTTTAATGGAGGGACTGAAGCTTTCTTT. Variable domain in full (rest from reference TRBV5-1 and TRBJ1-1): KAGVTQTPRYLIKTRGQQVTLSCSPISGHRSVSWYQQTPGQGLQFLFEYFSETQRNKGNFPGRFSGRQFSNSRSEMNVSTLELGDSALYLCASAFNGGTEAFFGQGTRLTVV.

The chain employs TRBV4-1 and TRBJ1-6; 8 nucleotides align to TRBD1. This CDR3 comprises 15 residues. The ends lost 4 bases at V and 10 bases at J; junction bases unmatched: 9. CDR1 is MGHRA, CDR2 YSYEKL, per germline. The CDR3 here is CASSPRTGSESPLHF. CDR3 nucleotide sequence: TGCGCCAGCAGCCCGAGGACAGGGTCAGAATCACCCCTCCACTTT.

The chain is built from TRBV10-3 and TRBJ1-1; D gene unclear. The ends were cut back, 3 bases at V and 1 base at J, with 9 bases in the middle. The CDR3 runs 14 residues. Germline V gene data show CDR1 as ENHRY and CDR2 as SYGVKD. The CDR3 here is CAISDAERNTEAFF. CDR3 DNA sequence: TGTGCCATCAGTGATGCAGAACGGAACACTGAAGCTTTCTTT.

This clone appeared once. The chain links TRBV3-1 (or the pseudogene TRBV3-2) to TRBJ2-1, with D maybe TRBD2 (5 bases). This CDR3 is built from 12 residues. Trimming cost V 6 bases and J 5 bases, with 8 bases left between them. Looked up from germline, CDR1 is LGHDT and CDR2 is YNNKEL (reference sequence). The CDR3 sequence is CASRRANNEQFF. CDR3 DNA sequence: TGTGCCAGCAGGCGGGCAAACAATGAGCAGTTCTTC.

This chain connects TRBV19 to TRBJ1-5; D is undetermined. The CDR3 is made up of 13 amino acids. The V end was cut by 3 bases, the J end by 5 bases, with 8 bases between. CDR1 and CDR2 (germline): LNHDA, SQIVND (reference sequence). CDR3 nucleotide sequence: TGTGCCAGTAGTATGTCTGTTTATCAGCCCCAGCATTTT. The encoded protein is CASSMSVYQPQHF. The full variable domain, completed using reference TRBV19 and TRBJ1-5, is DGGITQSPKYLFRKEGQNVTLSCEQNLNHDAMYWYRQDPGQGLRLIYYSQIVNDFQKGDIAEGYSVSREKKESFPLTVTSAQKNPTAFYLCASSMSVYQPQHFGDGTRLSIL.

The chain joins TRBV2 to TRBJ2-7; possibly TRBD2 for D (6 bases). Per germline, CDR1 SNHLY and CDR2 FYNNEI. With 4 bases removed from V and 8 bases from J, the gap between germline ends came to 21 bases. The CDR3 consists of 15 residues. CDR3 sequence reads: CASSGSGEIRTKQYF. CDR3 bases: TGTGCCAGCAGTGGGTCGGGAGAGATACGTACGAAGCAGTACTTC.

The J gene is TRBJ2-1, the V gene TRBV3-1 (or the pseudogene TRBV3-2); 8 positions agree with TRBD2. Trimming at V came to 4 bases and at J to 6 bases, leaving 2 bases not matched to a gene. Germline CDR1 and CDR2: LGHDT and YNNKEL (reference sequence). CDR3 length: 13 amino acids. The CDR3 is CASSPGGGNEQFF. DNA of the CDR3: TGTGCCAGCAGCCCGGGGGGGGGCAATGAGCAGTTCTTC.

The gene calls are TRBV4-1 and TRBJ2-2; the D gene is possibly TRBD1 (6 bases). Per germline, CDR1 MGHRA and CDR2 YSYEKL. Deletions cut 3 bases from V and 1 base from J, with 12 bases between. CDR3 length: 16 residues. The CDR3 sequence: CASSHLRGGNTGELFF. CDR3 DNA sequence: TGCGCCAGCAGCCACCTCAGAGGGGGGAACACCGGGGAGCTGTTTTTT.